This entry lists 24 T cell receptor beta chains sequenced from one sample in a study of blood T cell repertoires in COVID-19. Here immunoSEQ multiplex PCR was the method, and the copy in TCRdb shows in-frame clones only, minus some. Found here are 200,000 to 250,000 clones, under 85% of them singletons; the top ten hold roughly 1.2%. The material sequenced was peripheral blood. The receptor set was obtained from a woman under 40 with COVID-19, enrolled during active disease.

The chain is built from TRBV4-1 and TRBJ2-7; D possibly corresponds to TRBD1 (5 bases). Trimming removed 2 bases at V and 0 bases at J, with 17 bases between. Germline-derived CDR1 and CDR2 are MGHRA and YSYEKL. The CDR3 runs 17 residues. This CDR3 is CASSQSKGPRASYEQYF. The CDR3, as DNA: TGCGCCAGCAGCCAATCTAAGGGGCCCCGGGCCTCCTACGAGCAGTACTTC.

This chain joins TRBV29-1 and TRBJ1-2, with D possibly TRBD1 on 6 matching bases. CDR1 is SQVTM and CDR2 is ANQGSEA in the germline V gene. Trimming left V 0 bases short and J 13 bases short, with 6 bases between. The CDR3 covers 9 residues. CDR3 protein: CSVEEGGTF. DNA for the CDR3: TGCAGCGTTGAAGAAGGGGGCACCTTC.

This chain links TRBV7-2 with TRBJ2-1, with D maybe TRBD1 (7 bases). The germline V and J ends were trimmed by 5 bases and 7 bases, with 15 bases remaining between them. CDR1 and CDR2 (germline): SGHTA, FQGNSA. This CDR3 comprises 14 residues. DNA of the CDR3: TGTGCCAGCAGCCCGATAGCAGGGGGGAATGAGCAGTTCTTC. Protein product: CASSPIAGGNEQFF.

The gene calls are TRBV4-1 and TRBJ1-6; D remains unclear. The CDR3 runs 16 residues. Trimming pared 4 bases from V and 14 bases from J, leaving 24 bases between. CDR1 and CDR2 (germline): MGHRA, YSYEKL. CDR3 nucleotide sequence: TGCGCCAGCAGCCCCCCCTTAGACAAACGCCCCTCGGCCCTCCACTTT. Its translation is CASSPPLDKRPSALHF.

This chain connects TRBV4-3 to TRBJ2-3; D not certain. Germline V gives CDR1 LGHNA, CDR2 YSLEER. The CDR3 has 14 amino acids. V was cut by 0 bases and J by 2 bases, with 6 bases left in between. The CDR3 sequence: CASSQDSFTDTQYF. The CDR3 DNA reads TGCGCCAGCAGCCAAGATTCCTTCACAGATACGCAGTATTTT.

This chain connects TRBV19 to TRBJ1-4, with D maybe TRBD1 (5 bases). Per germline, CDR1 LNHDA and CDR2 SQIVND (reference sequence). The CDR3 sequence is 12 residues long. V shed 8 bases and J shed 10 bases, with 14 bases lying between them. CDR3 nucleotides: TGTGCCAGTGGTGCAGGGTTGGGAAAACTGTTTTTT. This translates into CASGAGLGKLFF.

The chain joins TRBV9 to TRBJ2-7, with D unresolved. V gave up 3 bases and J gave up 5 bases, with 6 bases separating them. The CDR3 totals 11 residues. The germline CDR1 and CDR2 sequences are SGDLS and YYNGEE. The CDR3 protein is CASSASDEQYF. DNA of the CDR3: TGTGCCAGCAGCGCCTCTGACGAGCAGTACTTC.

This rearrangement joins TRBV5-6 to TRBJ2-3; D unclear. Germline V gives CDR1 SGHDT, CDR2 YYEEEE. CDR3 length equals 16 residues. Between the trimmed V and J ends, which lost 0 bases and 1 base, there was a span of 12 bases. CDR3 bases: TGTGCCAGCAGCTTGGCCCCCACGGGTCGCACAGATACGCAGTATTTT. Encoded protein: CASSLAPTGRTDTQYF.

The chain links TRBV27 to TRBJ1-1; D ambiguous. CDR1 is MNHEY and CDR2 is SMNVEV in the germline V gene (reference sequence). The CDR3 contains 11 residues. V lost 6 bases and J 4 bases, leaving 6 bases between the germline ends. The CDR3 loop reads CASRRGTEAFF. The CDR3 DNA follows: TGTGCCAGCAGGAGAGGCACTGAAGCTTTCTTT.

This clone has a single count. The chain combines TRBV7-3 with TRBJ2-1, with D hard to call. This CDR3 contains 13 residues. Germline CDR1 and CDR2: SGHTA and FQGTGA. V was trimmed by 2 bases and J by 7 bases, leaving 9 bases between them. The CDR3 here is CASSLGLLNEQFF. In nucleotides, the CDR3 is TGTGCCAGCAGCTTAGGGCTTCTGAATGAGCAGTTCTTC.

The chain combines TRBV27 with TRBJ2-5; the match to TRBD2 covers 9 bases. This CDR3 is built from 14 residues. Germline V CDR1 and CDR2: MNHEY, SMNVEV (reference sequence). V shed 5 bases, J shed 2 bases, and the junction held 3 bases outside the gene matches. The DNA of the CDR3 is TGTGCCAGCAGTGAGACTAGCGGACAAGAGACCCAGTACTTC. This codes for CASSETSGQETQYF.

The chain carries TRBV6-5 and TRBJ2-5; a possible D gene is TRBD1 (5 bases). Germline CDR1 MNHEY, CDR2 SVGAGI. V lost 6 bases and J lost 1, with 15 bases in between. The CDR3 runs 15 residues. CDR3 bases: TGTGCCAGCAGCCACGACTGGGGCGGCCAAGAGACCCAGTACTTC. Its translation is CASSHDWGGQETQYF.

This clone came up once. The CDR3 DNA reads TGCGCCAGCAGCCCCAGGACAGAAAACATTCAGTACTTC. Protein product: CASSPRTENIQYF. The J gene is TRBJ2-4, the V gene TRBV5-1; a possible D gene is TRBD1 (6 bases). V gave up 4 bases and J gave up 5 bases, with 10 bases separating them. Germline lookup yields CDR1 SGHRS and CDR2 YFSETQ. CDR3 length: 13 amino acids.

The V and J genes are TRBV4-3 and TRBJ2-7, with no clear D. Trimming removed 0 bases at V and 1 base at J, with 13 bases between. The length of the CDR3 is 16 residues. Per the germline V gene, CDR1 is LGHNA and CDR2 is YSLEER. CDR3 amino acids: CASSQDSTPVSYEQYF. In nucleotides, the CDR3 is TGCGCCAGCAGCCAAGATTCCACACCAGTGTCCTACGAGCAGTACTTC.

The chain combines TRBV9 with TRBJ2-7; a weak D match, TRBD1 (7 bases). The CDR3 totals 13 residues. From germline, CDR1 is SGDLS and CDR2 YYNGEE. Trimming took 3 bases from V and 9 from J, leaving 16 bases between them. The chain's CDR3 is CASSGRDSVGQYF. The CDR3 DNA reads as TGTGCCAGCAGCGGGAGGGACAGCGTCGGGCAGTACTTC.

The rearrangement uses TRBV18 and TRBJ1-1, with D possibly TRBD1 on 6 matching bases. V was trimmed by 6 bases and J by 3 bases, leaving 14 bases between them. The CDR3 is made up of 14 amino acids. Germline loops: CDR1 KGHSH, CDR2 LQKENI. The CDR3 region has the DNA TGTGCCAGCTCCCTGCAGGGGTGGGACACTGAAGCTTTCTTT. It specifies CASSLQGWDTEAFF. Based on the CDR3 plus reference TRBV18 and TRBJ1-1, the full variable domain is NAGVMQNPRHLVRRRGQEARLRCSPMKGHSHVYWYRQLPEEGLKFMVYLQKENIIDESGMPKERFSAEFPKEGPSILRIQQVVRGDSAAYFCASSLQGWDTEAFFGQGTRLTVV.

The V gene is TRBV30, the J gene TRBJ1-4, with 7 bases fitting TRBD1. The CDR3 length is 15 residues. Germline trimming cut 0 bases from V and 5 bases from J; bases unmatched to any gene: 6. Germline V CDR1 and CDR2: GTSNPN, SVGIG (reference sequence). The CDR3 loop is CAWSVKGASNEKLFF. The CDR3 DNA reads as TGTGCCTGGAGTGTAAAGGGGGCCTCCAATGAAAAACTGTTTTTT.

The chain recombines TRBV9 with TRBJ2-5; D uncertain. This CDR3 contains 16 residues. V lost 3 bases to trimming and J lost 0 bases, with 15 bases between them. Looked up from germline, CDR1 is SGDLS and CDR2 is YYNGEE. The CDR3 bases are TGTGCCAGCAGCGGGTCCGTTTGGGCCCACCAAGAGACCCAGTACTTC. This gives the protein CASSGSVWAHQETQYF.

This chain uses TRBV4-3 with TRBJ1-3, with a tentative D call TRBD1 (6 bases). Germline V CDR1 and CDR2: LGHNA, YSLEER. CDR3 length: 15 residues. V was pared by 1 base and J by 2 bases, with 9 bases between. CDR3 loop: CASSQASGAGNTIYF. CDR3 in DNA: TGCGCCAGCAGCCAAGCCTCAGGGGCTGGAAACACCATATATTTT.

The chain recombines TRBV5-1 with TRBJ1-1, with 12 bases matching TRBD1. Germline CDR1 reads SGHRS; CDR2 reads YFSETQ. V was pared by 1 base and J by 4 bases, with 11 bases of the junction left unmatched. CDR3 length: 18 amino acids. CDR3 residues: CASSLTGTGGWGSTEAFF. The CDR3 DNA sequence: TGCGCCAGCAGCTTGACAGGGACAGGGGGCTGGGGGAGCACTGAAGCTTTCTTT.

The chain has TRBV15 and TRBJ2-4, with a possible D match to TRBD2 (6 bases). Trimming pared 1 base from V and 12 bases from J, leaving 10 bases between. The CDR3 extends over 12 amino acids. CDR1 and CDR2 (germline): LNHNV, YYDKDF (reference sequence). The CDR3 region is CATSRGRGPQYF. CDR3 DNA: TGTGCCACCAGCAGAGGGAGGGGTCCTCAGTACTTC. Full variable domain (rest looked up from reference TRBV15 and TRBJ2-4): DAMVIQNPRYQVTQFGKPVTLSCSQTLNHNVMYWYQQKSSQAPKLLFHYYDKDFNNEADTPDNFQSRRPNTSFCFLDIRSPGLGDTAMYLCATSRGRGPQYFGAGTRLSVL.

The CDR3 DNA reads TGTGCCAGCAGCCGACCATCGGGACTAGCGGGCTCCTACGAGCAGTACTTC. Protein product: CASSRPSGLAGSYEQYF. The gene calls are TRBV7-9 and TRBJ2-7, with 12 bases that match TRBD2. The trim removed 5 bases at V and 0 bases at J, leaving 8 bases unmatched. The CDR3 is 17 amino acids. Germline-derived CDR1 and CDR2 are SEHNR and FQNEAQ (reference sequence).

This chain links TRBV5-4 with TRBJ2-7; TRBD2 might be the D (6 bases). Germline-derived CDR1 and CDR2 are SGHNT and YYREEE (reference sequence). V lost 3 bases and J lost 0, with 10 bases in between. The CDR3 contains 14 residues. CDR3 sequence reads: CASSWDGSSYEQYF. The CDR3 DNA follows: TGTGCCAGCAGCTGGGACGGGAGCTCCTACGAGCAGTACTTC.

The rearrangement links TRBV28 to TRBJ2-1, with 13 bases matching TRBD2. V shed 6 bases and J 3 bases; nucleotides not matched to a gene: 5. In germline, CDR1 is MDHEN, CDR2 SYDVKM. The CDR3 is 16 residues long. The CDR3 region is CASRGGLAGFYNEQFF. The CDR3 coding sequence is TGTGCCAGCAGGGGGGGACTAGCGGGGTTCTACAATGAGCAGTTCTTC.